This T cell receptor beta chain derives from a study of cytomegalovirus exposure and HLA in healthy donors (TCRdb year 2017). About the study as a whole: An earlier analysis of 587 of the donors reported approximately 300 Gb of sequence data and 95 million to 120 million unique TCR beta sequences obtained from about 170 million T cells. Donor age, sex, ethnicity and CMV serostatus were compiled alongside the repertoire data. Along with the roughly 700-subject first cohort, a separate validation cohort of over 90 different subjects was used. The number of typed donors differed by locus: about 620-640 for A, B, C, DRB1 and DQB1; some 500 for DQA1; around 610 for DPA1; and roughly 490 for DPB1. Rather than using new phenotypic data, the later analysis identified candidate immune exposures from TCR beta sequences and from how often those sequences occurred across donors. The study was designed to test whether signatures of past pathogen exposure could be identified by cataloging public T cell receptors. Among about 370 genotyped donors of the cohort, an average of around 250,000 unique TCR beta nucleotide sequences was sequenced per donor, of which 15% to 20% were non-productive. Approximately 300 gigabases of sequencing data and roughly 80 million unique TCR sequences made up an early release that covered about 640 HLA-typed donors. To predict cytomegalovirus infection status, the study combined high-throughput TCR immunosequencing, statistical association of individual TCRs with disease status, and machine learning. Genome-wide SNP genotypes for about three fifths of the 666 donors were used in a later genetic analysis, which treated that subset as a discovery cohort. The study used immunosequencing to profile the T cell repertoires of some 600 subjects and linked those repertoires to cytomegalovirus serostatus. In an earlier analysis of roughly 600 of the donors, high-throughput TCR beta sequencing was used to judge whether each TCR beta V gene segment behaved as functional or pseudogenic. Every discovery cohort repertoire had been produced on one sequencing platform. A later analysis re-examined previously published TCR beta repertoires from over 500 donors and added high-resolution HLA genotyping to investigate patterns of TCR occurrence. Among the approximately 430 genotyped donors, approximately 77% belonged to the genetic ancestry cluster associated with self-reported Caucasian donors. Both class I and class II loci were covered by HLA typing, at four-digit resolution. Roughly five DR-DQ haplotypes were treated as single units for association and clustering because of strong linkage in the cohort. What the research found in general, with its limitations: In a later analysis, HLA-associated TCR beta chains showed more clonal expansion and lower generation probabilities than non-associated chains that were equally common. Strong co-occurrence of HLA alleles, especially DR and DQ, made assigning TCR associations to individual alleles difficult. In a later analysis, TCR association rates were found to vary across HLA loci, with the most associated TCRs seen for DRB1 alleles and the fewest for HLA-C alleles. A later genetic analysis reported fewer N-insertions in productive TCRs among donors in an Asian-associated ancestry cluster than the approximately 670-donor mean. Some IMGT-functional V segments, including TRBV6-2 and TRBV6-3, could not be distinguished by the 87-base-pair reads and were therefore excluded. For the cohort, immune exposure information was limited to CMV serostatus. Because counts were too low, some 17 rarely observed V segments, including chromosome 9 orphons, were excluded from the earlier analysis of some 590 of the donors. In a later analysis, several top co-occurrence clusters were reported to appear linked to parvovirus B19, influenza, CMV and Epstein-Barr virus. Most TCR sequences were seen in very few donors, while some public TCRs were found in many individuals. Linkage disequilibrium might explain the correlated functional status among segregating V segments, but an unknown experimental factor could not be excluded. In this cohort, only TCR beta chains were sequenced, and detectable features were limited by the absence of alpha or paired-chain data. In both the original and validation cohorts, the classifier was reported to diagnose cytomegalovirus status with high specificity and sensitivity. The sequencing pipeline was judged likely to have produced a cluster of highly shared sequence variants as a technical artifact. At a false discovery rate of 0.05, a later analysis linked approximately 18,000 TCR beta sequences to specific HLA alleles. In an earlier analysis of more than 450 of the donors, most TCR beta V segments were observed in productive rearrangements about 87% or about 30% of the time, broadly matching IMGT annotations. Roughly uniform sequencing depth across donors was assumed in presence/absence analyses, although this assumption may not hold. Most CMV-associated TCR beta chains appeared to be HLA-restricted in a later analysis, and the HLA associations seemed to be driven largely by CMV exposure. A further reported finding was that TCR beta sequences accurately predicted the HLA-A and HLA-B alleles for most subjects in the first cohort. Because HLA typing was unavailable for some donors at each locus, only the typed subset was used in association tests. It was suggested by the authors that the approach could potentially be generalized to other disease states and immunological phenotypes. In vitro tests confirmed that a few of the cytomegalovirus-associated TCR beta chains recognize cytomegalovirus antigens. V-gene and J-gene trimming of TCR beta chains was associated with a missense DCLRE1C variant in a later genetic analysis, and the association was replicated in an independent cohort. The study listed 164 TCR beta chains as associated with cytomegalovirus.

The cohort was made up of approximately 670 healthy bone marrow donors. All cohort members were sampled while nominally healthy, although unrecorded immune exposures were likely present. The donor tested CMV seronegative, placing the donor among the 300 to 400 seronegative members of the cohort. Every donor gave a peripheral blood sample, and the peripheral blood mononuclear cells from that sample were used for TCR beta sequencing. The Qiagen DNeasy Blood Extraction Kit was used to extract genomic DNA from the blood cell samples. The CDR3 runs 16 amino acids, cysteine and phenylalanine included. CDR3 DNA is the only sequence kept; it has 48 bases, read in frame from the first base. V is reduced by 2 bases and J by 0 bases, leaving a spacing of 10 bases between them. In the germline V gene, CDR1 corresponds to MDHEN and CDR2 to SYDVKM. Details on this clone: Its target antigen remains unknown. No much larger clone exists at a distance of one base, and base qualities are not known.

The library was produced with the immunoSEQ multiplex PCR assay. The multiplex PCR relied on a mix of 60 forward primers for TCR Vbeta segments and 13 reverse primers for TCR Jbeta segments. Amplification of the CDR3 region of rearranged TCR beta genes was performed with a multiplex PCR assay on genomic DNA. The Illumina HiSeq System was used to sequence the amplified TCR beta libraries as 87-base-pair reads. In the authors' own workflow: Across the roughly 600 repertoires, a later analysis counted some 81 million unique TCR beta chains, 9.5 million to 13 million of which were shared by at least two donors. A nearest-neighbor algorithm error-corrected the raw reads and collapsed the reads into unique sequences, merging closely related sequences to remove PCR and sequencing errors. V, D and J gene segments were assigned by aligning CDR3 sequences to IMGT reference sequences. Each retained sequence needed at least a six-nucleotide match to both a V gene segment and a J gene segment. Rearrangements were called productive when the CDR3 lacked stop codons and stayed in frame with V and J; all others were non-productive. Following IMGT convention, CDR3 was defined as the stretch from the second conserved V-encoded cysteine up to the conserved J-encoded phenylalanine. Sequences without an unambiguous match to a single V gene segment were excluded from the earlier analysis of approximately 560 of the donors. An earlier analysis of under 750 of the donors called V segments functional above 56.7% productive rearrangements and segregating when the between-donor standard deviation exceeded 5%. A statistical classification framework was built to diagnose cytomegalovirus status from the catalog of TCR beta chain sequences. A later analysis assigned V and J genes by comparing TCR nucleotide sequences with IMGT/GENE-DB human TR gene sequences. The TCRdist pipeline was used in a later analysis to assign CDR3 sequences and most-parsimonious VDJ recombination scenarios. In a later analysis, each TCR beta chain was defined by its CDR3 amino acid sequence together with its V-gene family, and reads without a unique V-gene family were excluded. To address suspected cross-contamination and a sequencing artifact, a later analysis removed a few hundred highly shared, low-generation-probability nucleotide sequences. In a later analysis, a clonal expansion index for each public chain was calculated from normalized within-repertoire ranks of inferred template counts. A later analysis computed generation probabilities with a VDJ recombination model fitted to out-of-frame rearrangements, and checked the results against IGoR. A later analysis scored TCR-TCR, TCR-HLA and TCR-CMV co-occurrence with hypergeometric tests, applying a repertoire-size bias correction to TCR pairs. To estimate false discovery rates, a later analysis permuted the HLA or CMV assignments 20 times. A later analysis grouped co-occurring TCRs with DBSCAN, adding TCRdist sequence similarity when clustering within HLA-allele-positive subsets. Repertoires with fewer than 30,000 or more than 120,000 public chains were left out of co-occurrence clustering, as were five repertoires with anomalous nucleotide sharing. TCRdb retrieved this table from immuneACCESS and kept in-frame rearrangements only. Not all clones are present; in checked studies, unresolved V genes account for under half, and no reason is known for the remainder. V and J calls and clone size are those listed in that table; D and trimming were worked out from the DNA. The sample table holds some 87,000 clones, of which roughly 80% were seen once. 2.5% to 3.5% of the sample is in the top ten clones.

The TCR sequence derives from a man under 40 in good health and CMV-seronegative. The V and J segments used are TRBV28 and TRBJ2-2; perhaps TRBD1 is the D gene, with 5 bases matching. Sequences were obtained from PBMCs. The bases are TGTGCCAGCAGTTTAGGAAGGGGTCCGAACACCGGGGAGCTGTTTTTT. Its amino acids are CASSLGRGPNTGELFF. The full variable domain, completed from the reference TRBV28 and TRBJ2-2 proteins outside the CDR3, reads DVKVTQSSRYLVKRTGEKVFLECVQDMDHENMFWYRQDPGLGLRLIYFSYDVKMKEKGDIPEGYSVSREKKERFSLILESASTNQTSMYLCASSLGRGPNTGELFFGEGSRLTVL.